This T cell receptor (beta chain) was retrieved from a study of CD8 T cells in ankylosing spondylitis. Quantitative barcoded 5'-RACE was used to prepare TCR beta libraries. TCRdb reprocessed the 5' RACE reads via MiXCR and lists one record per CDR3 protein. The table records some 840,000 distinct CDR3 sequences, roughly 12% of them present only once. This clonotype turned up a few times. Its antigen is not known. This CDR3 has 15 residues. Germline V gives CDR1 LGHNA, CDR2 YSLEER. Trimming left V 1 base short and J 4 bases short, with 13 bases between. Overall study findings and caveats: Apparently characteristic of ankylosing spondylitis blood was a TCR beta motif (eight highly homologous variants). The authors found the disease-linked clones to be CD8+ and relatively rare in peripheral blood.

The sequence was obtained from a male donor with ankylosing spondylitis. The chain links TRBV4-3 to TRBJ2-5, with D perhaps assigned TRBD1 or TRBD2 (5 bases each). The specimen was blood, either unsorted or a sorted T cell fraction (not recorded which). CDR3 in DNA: TGCGCCAGCAGCCAAGCCAGGGCGGGTTTAGAGACCCAGTACTTC. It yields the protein CASSQARAGLETQYF.